Listed here is a single TCR beta chain. The antigen is not known. This record comes from a study of tumor-infiltrating lymphocytes in localized non-small cell lung cancer. Study information: Some samples were collected after neoadjuvant chemotherapy; smokers, never-smokers and several histologies were included. Resected tumor was paired with non-adjacent uninvolved lung from the same patient.

Overall study results and limits: Higher tumor T cell infiltration than in uninvolved lung was supported by TCRbeta sequencing. TCR sequencing covered a subset of patients with enough tissue.

Trimming shortened V by 4 bases and J by 2 bases, and 8 bases separated the two germline ends. The germline gives CDR1 WNHNN, CDR2 SYGVQD (reference sequence). The CDR3 runs 13 residues. Only in-frame clones appear in the TCRdb table, and some are missing; sequencing was by immunoSEQ multiplex PCR. This sample has about 14,000 clones; roughly 75% occur once, and the top ten carry approximately 24%. The receptor was isolated from a human donor with non-small cell lung cancer. This chain uses TRBV10-1 with TRBJ1-2, with a weak D call TRBD1 (5 bases). The specimen sequenced was uninvolved lung tissue not adjacent to the tumor. This CDR3 is CASSVNRNYGYTF. The DNA for the CDR3 is TGCGCCAGCAGTGTTAACAGGAACTATGGCTACACCTTC.